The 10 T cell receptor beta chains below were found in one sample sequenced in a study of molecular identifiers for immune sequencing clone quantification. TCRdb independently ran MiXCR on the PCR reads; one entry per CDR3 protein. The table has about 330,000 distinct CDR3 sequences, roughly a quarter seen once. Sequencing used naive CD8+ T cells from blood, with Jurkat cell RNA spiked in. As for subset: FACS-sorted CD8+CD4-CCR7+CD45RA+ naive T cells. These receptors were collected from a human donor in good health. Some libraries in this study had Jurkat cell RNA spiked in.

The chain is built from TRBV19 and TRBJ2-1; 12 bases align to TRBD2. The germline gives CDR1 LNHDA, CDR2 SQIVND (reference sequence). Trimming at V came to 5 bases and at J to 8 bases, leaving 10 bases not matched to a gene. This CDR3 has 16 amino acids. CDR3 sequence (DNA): TGTGCCAGTAGTGCTCAACTAGCGGGAGGAAGGGATGAGCAGTTCTTC. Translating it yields CASSAQLAGGRDEQFF.

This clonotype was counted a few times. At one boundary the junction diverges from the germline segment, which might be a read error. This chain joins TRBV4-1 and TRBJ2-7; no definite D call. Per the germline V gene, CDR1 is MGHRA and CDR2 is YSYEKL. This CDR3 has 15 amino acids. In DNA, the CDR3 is TGCGCCAGCAGCCCAAGAATAGGTGAGACCTACGGGCAGTACTTC. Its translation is CASSPRIGETYGQYF.

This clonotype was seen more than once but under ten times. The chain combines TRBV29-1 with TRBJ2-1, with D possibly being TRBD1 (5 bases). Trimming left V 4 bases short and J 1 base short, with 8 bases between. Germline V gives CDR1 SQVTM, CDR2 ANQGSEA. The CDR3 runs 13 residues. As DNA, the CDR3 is TGCAGCGTTGGGGGCGTTTCCTACAATGAGCAGTTCTTC. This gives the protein CSVGGVSYNEQFF.

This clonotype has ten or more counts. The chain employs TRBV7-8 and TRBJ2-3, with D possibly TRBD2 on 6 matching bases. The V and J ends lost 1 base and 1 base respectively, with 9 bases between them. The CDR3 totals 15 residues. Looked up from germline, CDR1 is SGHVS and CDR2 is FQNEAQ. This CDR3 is CASSLVEGGTDTQYF. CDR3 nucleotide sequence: TGTGCCAGCAGCTTAGTGGAGGGTGGCACAGATACGCAGTATTTT.

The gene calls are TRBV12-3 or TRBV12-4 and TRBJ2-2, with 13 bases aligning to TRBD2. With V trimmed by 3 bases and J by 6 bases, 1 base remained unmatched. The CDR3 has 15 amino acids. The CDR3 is CASSFTSGGAGELFF. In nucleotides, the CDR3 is TGTGCCAGCAGTTTCACTAGCGGGGGGGCCGGGGAGCTGTTTTTT.

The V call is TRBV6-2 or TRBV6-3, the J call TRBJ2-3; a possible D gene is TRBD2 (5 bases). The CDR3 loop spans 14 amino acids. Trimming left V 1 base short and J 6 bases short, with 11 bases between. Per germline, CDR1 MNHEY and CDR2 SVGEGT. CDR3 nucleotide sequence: TGTGCCAGCAGTTACTTGACTACTCGGGATACGCAGTATTTT. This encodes CASSYLTTRDTQYF.

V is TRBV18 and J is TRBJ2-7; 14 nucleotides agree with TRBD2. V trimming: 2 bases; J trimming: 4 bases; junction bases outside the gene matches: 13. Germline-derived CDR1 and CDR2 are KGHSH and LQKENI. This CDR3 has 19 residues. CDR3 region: CASSPENPGTSGGIYEQYF. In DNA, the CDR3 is TGTGCCAGCTCACCAGAAAATCCGGGGACTAGCGGGGGCATTTACGAGCAGTACTTC.

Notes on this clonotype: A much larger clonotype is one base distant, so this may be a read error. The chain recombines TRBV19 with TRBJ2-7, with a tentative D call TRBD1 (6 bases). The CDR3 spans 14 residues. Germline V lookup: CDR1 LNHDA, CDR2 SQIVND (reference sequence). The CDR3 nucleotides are TGTGCCAGTAGTTACCGGGACACTTCCTACGAGCAGCACTTC. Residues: CASSYRDTSYEQHF.

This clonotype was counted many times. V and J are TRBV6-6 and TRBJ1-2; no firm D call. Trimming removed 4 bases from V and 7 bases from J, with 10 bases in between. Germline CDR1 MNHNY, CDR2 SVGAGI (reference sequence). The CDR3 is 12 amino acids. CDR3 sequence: CASSLPRSGYTF. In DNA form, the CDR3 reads TGTGCCAGCAGTTTACCTAGAAGTGGCTACACCTTC.

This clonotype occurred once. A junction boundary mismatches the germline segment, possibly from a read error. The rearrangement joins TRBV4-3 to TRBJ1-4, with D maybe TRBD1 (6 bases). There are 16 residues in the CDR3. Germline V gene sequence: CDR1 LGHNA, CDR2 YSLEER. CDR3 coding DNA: TGCGCCAGCAGCCAAGACAGGGGAGGAACTAATGAAGAACTGTTTTTT. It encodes CASSQDRGGTNEELFF.